This is a list of T cell receptor beta chains from one sample in a study of T cells in localized non-small cell lung cancer. Clones were read by immunoSEQ multiplex PCR, and TCRdb kept only the in-frame ones, dropping some. The table has around 78,000 clones, more than 75% seen once; the top ten hold 20% to 25%. Material: peripheral blood, obtained before any cancer treatment. All receptors derive from a woman aged 35 to 75 with stage I squamous cell lung carcinoma. Both conserved end residues are part of each CDR3. The D gene is left open where the match is weak. Rows may omit the clone size; those that give it use once, few, many or a size class.

length	V	D	J	size	CDR3
15	TRBV6-6	TRBD1	TRBJ1-5	-	CASSTTGASNQPQHF
13	TRBV30	-	TRBJ1-1	once	CAWRLDGGTEAFF
13	TRBV15	-	TRBJ2-5	-	CATSRTDGETQYF
15	TRBV7-2	TRBD1	TRBJ2-5	-	CASSLSGTGRKTQYF
15	TRBV6-1	-	TRBJ1-1	-	CASSEAGDWDTEAFF
14	TRBV4-1	-	TRBJ2-5	-	CASSRPGSRETQYF
16	TRBV7-2	TRBD1	TRBJ1-1	-	CASSLATDRVATEAFF
18	TRBV9	TRBD2	TRBJ2-3	-	CASSVESGGFSSTDTQYF
16	TRBV7-9	TRBD1	TRBJ1-1	-	CASSPTGGAGKTEAFF
15	TRBV10-3	TRBD1	TRBJ2-2	-	CAISGQGARSGELFF
15	TRBV19	-	TRBJ1-1	-	CASKEGIGMNTEAFF